This T cell receptor beta chain appears in the sequencing data of a study of blood T cells in healthy people across ages. The CDR3 extends over 17 amino acids. The V gene's germline CDR1 is SGHTS and CDR2 YDEGEE. Trimming pared 6 bases from V and 7 bases from J, leaving 28 bases between. Next came a second PCR, run for about 7 to 12 cycles, which used a sample-barcoded 5' primer along with a J-beta primer mix. Through a template-switch adaptor with 12 random nucleotides, each cDNA molecule received a tag. Using its own MiXCR run on the 5' RACE reads, TCRdb lists one record per CDR3 protein. The repertoire holds approximately 1.5 million distinct CDR3 sequences, with about 45% as singletons. Study-level results: The long-lived group displayed more naive CD4+ cells, plus higher diversity, than the aged donors did.

A note on this clonotype: Its antigen is currently unknown.

The sample comprised blood. V gene TRBV5-8 combines with J gene TRBJ1-2; tentatively, D is TRBD1 (5 bases). The TCR sequence derives from a woman younger than 35 in good health. The CDR3 loop reads CASTTGAGQDQAGGYTF. The CDR3 bases are TGTGCCAGCACCACTGGGGCCGGGCAGGACCAGGCAGGTGGCTACACCTTC.